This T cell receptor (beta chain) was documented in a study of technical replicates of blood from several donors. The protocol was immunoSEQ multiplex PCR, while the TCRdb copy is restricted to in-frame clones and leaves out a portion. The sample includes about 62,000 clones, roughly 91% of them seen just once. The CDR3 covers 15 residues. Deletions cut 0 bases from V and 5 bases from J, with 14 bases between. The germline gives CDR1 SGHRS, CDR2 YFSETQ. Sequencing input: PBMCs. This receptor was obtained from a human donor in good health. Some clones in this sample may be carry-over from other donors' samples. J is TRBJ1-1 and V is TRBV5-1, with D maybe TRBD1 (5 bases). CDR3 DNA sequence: TGCGCCAGCAGCTTGGAGGGAGGGGTGAGGACTGAAGCTTTCTTT. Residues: CASSLEGGVRTEAFF.